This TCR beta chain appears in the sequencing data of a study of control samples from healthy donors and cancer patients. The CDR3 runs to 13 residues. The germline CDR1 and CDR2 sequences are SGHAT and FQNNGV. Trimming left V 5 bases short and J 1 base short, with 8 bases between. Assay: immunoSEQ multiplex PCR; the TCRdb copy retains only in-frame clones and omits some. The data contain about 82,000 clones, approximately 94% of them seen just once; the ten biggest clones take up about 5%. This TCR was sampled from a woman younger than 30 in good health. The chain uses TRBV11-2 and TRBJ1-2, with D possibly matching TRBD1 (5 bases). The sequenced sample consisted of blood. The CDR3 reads CASSPDSNYGYTF. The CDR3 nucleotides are TGTGCCAGCAGCCCTGACAGTAACTATGGCTACACCTTC.